This TCR beta chain was obtained from a study of T cell responses to AZD1222 COVID-19 vaccine. Only in-frame clones appear in the TCRdb table, and some are missing; sequencing was by immunoSEQ multiplex PCR. The sample holds roughly 100,000 clones, 88% seen once. This clone was counted once. The CDR3 is 15 residues long. Trimming left V 6 bases short and J 7 bases short, with 16 bases between. From germline, CDR1 is SNHLY and CDR2 FYNNEI. This receptor was identified in an adult in good health. The chain has TRBV2 and TRBJ1-6; TRBD1 might be the D (5 bases). Sequencing was performed on peripheral blood, taken on day 0 of AZD1222 vaccination. CDR3 in DNA: TGTGCCAGCAGAGAACCGGGACGGGGAAATTCACCCCTCCACTTT. It translates to CASREPGRGNSPLHF.